The present T cell receptor (beta chain) was sequenced within a study of shared clonotypes between healthy human individuals. In the authors' workflow: Junction-only immunoSEQ sequences carried no quality scores, so filtering differed. TCRdb's copy holds only in-frame clones and misses some; the assay was immunoSEQ multiplex PCR. The V and J calls and clone size are taken from that table; D and trimming were inferred from the DNA. The sample carries millions of clones, approximately 94% recorded once. The germline gives CDR1 MDHEN, CDR2 SYDVKM. V was pared by 2 bases and J by 5 bases, with 12 bases between. This CDR3 has 15 residues. Terminally differentiated effector memory CD45RA+ cells were excluded by CCR7 positive selection of CD45RO-negative cells.

The chain has TRBV28 and TRBJ2-2, with D possibly being TRBD2 (5 bases). The source is a man younger than 35 in good health. Sequencing was carried out using naive CD8+ T cells sorted from blood. CDR3 residues: CASSLIPRGTGELFF. The CDR3 DNA is TGTGCCAGCAGTTTAATACCCAGAGGGACCGGGGAGCTGTTTTTT.